The 22 T cell receptor beta chains given below trace back to one sample, sequenced in a study of T cell responses to AZD1222 COVID-19 vaccine. Using immunoSEQ multiplex PCR, the repertoire was profiled, and TCRdb retains in-frame clones only, with some absent. The top ten hold about 4% of the sample, which has approximately 180,000 clones, approximately 94% seen once. Sample: peripheral blood, taken 28 days after the second dose of the MenACWY control vaccine. The origin of the receptors is an adult who received the MenACWY meningococcal vaccine as a control.

This sequence joins TRBV4-1 and TRBJ1-2; perhaps TRBD1 as D (5 bases). The CDR3 consists of 17 residues. Germline V CDR1 and CDR2: MGHRA, YSYEKL. V lost 4 bases, J lost 2 bases, and 20 bases lay in between. Here the CDR3 DNA reads TGCGCCAGCAGCCTAGGGACGTGGACATCGAGAAACTATGGCTACACCTTC. This encodes CASSLGTWTSRNYGYTF.

This clone turned up a few times. This sequence joins TRBV18 and TRBJ1-2; TRBD1 matches 7 bases. The CDR3 totals 12 residues. V dropped 11 bases and J dropped 8; count of bases not matched to a gene: 11. CDR1 is KGHSH, CDR2 LQKENI, per germline. DNA for the CDR3: TGTGCCGCTGCCGAGGGGGCAAGCGGCTACACCTTC. It yields the protein CAAAEGASGYTF.

The chain combines TRBV4-2 with TRBJ2-1, with TRBD2 matching 9 bases. Germline values: CDR1 LGHNA, CDR2 YNFKEQ. V gave up 0 bases and J gave up 1 base; unmatched junction bases: 10. There are 19 residues in the CDR3. The CDR3 is CASSQDLASGVESYNEQFF. For the CDR3, the DNA is TGTGCCAGCAGCCAAGATCTTGCTAGCGGGGTGGAGTCCTACAATGAGCAGTTCTTC.

Remarks on this clone: Germline and junction disagree at one end, which may indicate a read error. Here the CDR3 DNA reads TGTGCCTGGAGTCAGGGACAGGTCTGGTTC. Its protein product is CAWSQGQVWF. V gene TRBV30 combines with J gene TRBJ2-7, with 8 bases fitting TRBD1. The germline V gene has CDR1 GTSNPN and CDR2 SVGIG (reference sequence). The CDR3 has 10 residues.

This chain connects TRBV5-1 to TRBJ1-6, with no clear D. The CDR3 length is 14 residues. V lost 7 bases to trimming and J lost 7 bases, with 15 bases between them. Germline lookup yields CDR1 SGHRS and CDR2 YFSETQ. CDR3 amino acids: CASADLRANSPLHF. The CDR3 DNA sequence: TGCGCCAGCGCAGATCTAAGGGCGAATTCACCCCTCCACTTT.

The chain carries TRBV2 and TRBJ1-2, with D tentatively TRBD1 (5 bases). V gave up 7 bases and J gave up 0 bases, with 12 bases separating them. The germline gives CDR1 SNHLY, CDR2 FYNNEI. The CDR3 has 14 amino acids. The CDR3 sequence: CASKGRGPNYGYTF. The CDR3 DNA sequence: TGTGCCAGCAAAGGGAGGGGACCTAACTATGGCTACACCTTC.

The chain uses TRBV10-3 and TRBJ1-5, with D possibly TRBD1 on 5 matching bases. Trimming left V 3 bases short and J 3 bases short, with 12 bases between. The CDR3 extends over 15 amino acids. Germline CDR1 and CDR2: ENHRY and SYGVKD. The CDR3 protein is CAISETGQNNQPQHF. The CDR3, as DNA: TGTGCCATCAGTGAAACAGGACAAAACAATCAGCCCCAGCATTTT.

Concerning this clone itself: The sample holds other DNA sequences that translate to the same CDR3. V usage is TRBV30 and J usage is TRBJ1-5, with D uncertain. The V end was cut by 0 bases, the J end by 5 bases, with 8 bases between. Germline V lookup: CDR1 GTSNPN, CDR2 SVGIG (reference sequence). CDR3 length: 13 amino acids. This chain's CDR3 is CAWSVSGDQPQHF. The CDR3, as DNA: TGTGCCTGGAGTGTATCGGGCGATCAGCCCCAGCATTTT.

The rearrangement links TRBV12-3 or TRBV12-4 to TRBJ2-3; D unresolved. V lost 6 bases and J lost 0, with 7 bases in between. This CDR3 region has 13 residues. CDR3 sequence reads: CASRKDSTDTQYF. The CDR3 DNA follows: TGTGCCAGCAGGAAAGACAGCACAGATACGCAGTATTTT.

The chain is built from TRBV4-1 and TRBJ2-2, with 12 bases identical to TRBD2. CDR3 length: 16 residues. The germline V gene encodes CDR1 MGHRA and CDR2 YSYEKL. J was trimmed by 6 bases and V by 6 bases; bases with no gene match: 8. CDR3 residues: CASSFGLAGRAGELFF. The CDR3 nucleotides read TGCGCCAGCAGTTTCGGACTAGCGGGACGGGCCGGGGAGCTGTTTTTT.

The chain uses TRBV30 and TRBJ1-5; D is uncertain. The germline V gene encodes CDR1 GTSNPN and CDR2 SVGIG (reference sequence). V was trimmed by 0 bases and J by 1 base, leaving 7 bases between them. This CDR3 spans 14 amino acids. The CDR3 here is CAWSVGLSNQPQHF. CDR3 in DNA: TGTGCCTGGAGTGTAGGACTGAGCAATCAGCCCCAGCATTTT.

The V gene is TRBV28, the J gene TRBJ1-6, with D perhaps TRBD1 (5 bases). Germline V gene sequence: CDR1 MDHEN, CDR2 SYDVKM. V was shortened by 1 base and J by 7 bases, with 11 bases between the two germline ends. This CDR3 has 15 residues. The CDR3 loop is CASSLSAGLNSPLHF. CDR3 DNA sequence: TGTGCCAGCAGTTTATCGGCAGGGTTAAATTCACCCCTCCACTTT.

This chain connects TRBV3-1 (or the pseudogene TRBV3-2) to TRBJ1-6, with a tentative D call TRBD1 (6 bases). CDR1 and CDR2 from the germline V gene are LGHDT and YNNKEL (reference sequence). With 1 base removed from V and 7 bases from J, the gap between germline ends came to 14 bases. CDR3 length: 16 amino acids. CDR3 region: CASSQGMTGRNSPLHF. CDR3 in DNA: TGTGCCAGCAGCCAAGGGATGACAGGACGGAATTCACCCCTCCACTTT.

The chain recombines TRBV19 with TRBJ1-5, with TRBD1 matching over 7 bases. The germline V gene encodes CDR1 LNHDA and CDR2 SQIVND (reference sequence). V trimming: 11 bases; J trimming: 9 bases; junction bases outside the gene matches: 13. The CDR3 is 13 amino acids. CDR3 residues: CAAQGGLRAPQHF. Here the CDR3 DNA reads TGTGCCGCTCAGGGGGGGCTAAGGGCGCCCCAGCATTTT.

This chain uses TRBV7-8 with TRBJ2-7; 7 bases fit TRBD1. J lost 0 bases, V lost 3 bases, and 8 bases had no gene match. The CDR3 spans 16 residues. Germline V lookup: CDR1 SGHVS, CDR2 FQNEAQ. The CDR3 DNA is TGTGCCAGCAGCTTCGCCGGACAGGTGAGCTCCTACGAGCAGTACTTC. This encodes CASSFAGQVSSYEQYF.

The chain couples TRBV5-1 to TRBJ2-1; D perhaps matches TRBD2 (5 bases). The CDR3 loop spans 15 amino acids. Per germline, CDR1 SGHRS and CDR2 YFSETQ. With 4 bases removed from V and 4 bases from J, the gap between germline ends came to 15 bases. The CDR3 nucleotides are TGCGCCAGCAGCCCTGGAGAGGGAAGGTACAATGAGCAGTTCTTC. This codes for CASSPGEGRYNEQFF.

V gene TRBV29-1 combines with J gene TRBJ2-7, with 11 positions matching TRBD2. Losses at the gene ends were 0 bases for V and 0 bases for J; bases not matched to a gene: 4. The CDR3 has 16 amino acids. Per the germline V gene, CDR1 is SQVTM and CDR2 is ANQGSEA. In DNA, the CDR3 is TGCAGCGTTGAAGAGTCTAGCGGGAGGCTCTCCTACGAGCAGTACTTC. This codes for CSVEESSGRLSYEQYF.

This sequence joins TRBV7-9 and TRBJ2-2, with D perhaps TRBD1 or TRBD2 (5 bases each). The germline CDR1 and CDR2 sequences are SEHNR and FQNEAQ (reference sequence). V was cut by 5 bases and J by 2 bases, with 12 bases left in between. The CDR3 has 15 residues. The CDR3 is CASSPPRGNTGELFF. CDR3 nucleotides: TGTGCCAGCAGCCCCCCTCGGGGCAACACCGGGGAGCTGTTTTTT.

The V gene is TRBV6-5, the J gene TRBJ1-5; weak D call: TRBD1 (6 bases). The ends were cut back, 8 bases at V and 4 bases at J, with 15 bases in the middle. Germline V lookup: CDR1 MNHEY, CDR2 SVGAGI. CDR3 length equals 14 residues. The CDR3 nucleotides read TGTGCCAGCTCTCGGGGGCATGGGAATCAGCCCCAGCATTTT. Its translation: CASSRGHGNQPQHF.

V is TRBV10-3 and J is TRBJ2-3, with TRBD2 as a possible D gene (6 bases). Germline-derived CDR1 and CDR2 are ENHRY and SYGVKD. The CDR3 covers 15 residues. With 5 bases removed from V and 4 bases from J, the gap between germline ends came to 16 bases. In nucleotides, the CDR3 is TGTGCCATCAGTATGGGTGTGGGGGGTGCAGATACGCAGTATTTT. Translation: CAISMGVGGADTQYF.

The V and J genes are TRBV5-6 and TRBJ2-7; D tentatively reads TRBD1 or TRBD2 (7 bases each). Germline loops: CDR1 SGHDT, CDR2 YYEEEE. With 5 bases removed from V and 7 bases from J, the gap between germline ends came to 22 bases. CDR3 size: 15 residues. The CDR3, as DNA: TGTGCCAGCAGTTCTTTCGACAGGGAGCGGGGTGAGCAGTACTTC. Protein: CASSSFDRERGEQYF.

This chain joins TRBV2 and TRBJ1-5, with D perhaps matching TRBD1 (6 bases). Trimming pared 6 bases from V and 0 bases from J, leaving 18 bases between. The length of the CDR3 is 17 residues. CDR1 and CDR2 from the germline V gene are SNHLY and FYNNEI. The CDR3, as DNA: TGTGCCAGCAGGGGATCAAGTCGGGGACATAGCAATCAGCCCCAGCATTTT. Protein sequence: CASRGSSRGHSNQPQHF.